This TCR beta chain stems from a study of blood T cell repertoires in COVID-19. Looking at the study overall: From the United States, Italy and Spain came samples of acute and convalescent COVID-19. PBMCs, B-cell-depleted T cells, or T cells provided the cDNA or gDNA that made up the material.

Original data processing: For nucleated cells, counts were estimated from reference gene primer amplification. Profiled with immunoSEQ multiplex PCR; TCRdb holds only in-frame clones, not every one. The V and J calls and clone size were taken over from that table, and D and trimming were inferred from the DNA. The table includes about 260,000 clones, 87% detected once. V was clipped by 1 base and J by 0 bases, with 7 bases between them. The germline V gene encodes CDR1 SGHTA and CDR2 FQGNSA. This CDR3 spans 15 amino acids. This rearrangement joins TRBV7-2 to TRBJ1-3; D gene ambiguous. The material sequenced was peripheral blood. This sequence was found in a woman between 35 and 50 years old who had recovered from COVID-19. The chain's CDR3 is CASSLVSTSGNTIYF. In DNA form, the CDR3 reads TGTGCCAGCAGCTTAGTGAGCACCTCTGGAAACACCATATATTTT. Together with reference TRBV7-2 and TRBJ1-3, the CDR3 gives the full variable domain: GAGVSQSPSNKVTEKGKDVELRCDPISGHTALYWYRQSLGQGLEFLIYFQGNSAPDKSGLPSDRFSAERTGGSVSTLTIQRTQQEDSAVYLCASSLVSTSGNTIYFGEGSWLTVV.